Following are 31 T cell receptor beta chains from one sample sequenced in a study of early T cells in non-severe SARS-CoV-2 infection. TCRdb re-called the 5' RACE reads with MiXCR, one entry per CDR3 protein. Seen here are about 53,000 distinct CDR3 sequences, 10% to 15% observed once, and the top ten hold approximately 2.5%. The sequenced sample was whole blood, obtained at baseline. The receptors derive from an adult who was a healthcare worker with PCR-confirmed SARS-CoV-2 infection or an uninfected control (not recorded which).

The DNA for the CDR3 is TGTGCCAGCAGGGGACAGGGGCGCATAAGGCAGGGGACTGAAGCTTTCTTT. This translates into CASRGQGRIRQGTEAFF. This sequence joins TRBV6-1 and TRBJ1-1; TRBD1 matches 10 bases. This CDR3 contains 17 residues. Germline V gene sequence: CDR1 MNHNS, CDR2 SASEGT. V shed 6 bases, J shed 5 bases, and the junction held 15 bases outside the gene matches.

This clonotype has a handful of counts. The CDR3 DNA reads TGTGCCAGCAGTGTGGGACTAAAAGAGACCCAGTACTTC. Translating gives CASSVGLKETQYF. The chain links TRBV6-2 or TRBV6-3 to TRBJ2-5, with 7 bases that match TRBD2. The CDR3 spans 13 residues. Looked up from germline, CDR1 is MNHEY and CDR2 is SVGEGT. J lost 3 bases, V lost 5 bases, and 3 bases had no gene match.

This clonotype was observed at least ten times. The V and J genes are TRBV7-8 and TRBJ1-1; D unclear. Trimming shortened V by 5 bases and J by 0 bases, and 19 bases separated the two germline ends. CDR1 is SGHVS, CDR2 FQNEAQ, per germline. The length of the CDR3 is 17 residues. CDR3 in amino acids: CASSSSGRERMNTEAFF. CDR3 bases: TGTGCCAGCAGCAGCAGTGGCCGGGAACGAATGAACACTGAAGCTTTCTTT.

Many counts were recorded for this clonotype. The gene calls are TRBV6-2 or TRBV6-3 and TRBJ1-1, with TRBD1 identical over 7 bases. Germline-derived CDR1 and CDR2 are MNHEY and SVGEGT. The CDR3 totals 13 residues. With 6 bases clipped from V and 6 bases from J, the junction kept 7 bases outside the gene matches. CDR3 residues: CASRRDSPSEAFF. The CDR3 nucleotides are TGTGCCAGCAGACGGGACAGCCCATCTGAAGCTTTCTTT.

The chain couples TRBV7-9 to TRBJ2-5; either TRBD1 or TRBD2 may fit D (6 bases each). Trimming left V 4 bases short and J 5 bases short, with 11 bases between. The CDR3 extends over 13 amino acids. Germline values: CDR1 SEHNR, CDR2 FQNEAQ (reference sequence). CDR3: CASSSDSGETQYF. CDR3 sequence (DNA): TGTGCCAGCAGCTCGGACAGCGGGGAGACCCAGTACTTC.

This clonotype appeared a few times. The V and J genes are TRBV6-6 and TRBJ1-2, with a tentative D call TRBD1 (5 bases). This CDR3 spans 11 amino acids. CDR1 is MNHNY and CDR2 is SVGAGI in the germline V gene (reference sequence). V lost 11 bases to trimming and J lost 5 bases, with 12 bases between them. The CDR3 DNA reads as TGTGCCCTTGGGACCGCGTATGGCTACACCTTC. As protein: CALGTAYGYTF.

The table lists this clonotype with a few counts. The chain couples TRBV2 to TRBJ2-3, with 7 bases that match TRBD2. Germline V gene data show CDR1 as SNHLY and CDR2 as FYNNEI. The CDR3 covers 15 residues. V gave up 4 bases and J gave up 6 bases; unmatched junction bases: 10. CDR3 residues: CASSAREWFGDTQYF. Here the CDR3 DNA reads TGTGCCAGCAGTGCGCGGGAGTGGTTTGGGGATACGCAGTATTTT.

The chain links TRBV7-6 to TRBJ1-1; D remains unclear. The CDR3 loop spans 14 amino acids. Looked up from germline, CDR1 is SGHVS and CDR2 is FNYEAQ. The ends were cut back, 5 bases at V and 1 base at J, with 11 bases in the middle. In nucleotides, the CDR3 is TGTGCCAGCAGCCAAACCGGGGAGAACACTGAAGCTTTCTTT. Protein: CASSQTGENTEAFF.

This clonotype was detected only a few times. CDR3: CASRRIGVGKLFF. The DNA for the CDR3 is TGTGCCAGCCGGCGGATAGGGGTTGGAAAACTGTTTTTT. The genes are TRBV11-2 and TRBJ1-4; D perhaps matches TRBD1 (5 bases). Germline V gene sequence: CDR1 SGHAT, CDR2 FQNNGV. The CDR3 spans 13 residues. The V and J ends lost 8 bases and 10 bases respectively, with 17 bases between them.

This rearrangement joins TRBV11-2 to TRBJ2-7; D remains ambiguous. CDR3 length equals 14 residues. Per the germline V gene, CDR1 is SGHAT and CDR2 is FQNNGV. V lost 2 bases and J lost 2, with 10 bases in between. For the CDR3, the DNA is TGTGCCAGCAGCTTAAATAACGGGCCCTACGAGCAGTACTTC. It is translated as CASSLNNGPYEQYF.

This clonotype was recorded a few times. The CDR3 nucleotides read TGCGCCAGCAGCCAAGACCGGCGGGACCACACAGATACGCAGTATTTT. Translation gives CASSQDRRDHTDTQYF. The rearrangement joins TRBV4-3 to TRBJ2-3; tentatively, D is TRBD2 (6 bases). The CDR3 loop spans 16 amino acids. Germline values: CDR1 LGHNA, CDR2 YSLEER. V dropped 0 bases and J dropped 2 bases, with 12 bases sitting between them.

This clonotype showed up many times. The chain joins TRBV29-1 to TRBJ2-5, with unresolved D. The V gene's germline CDR1 is SQVTM and CDR2 ANQGSEA. V lost 6 bases and J 3 bases, leaving 11 bases between the germline ends. The CDR3 covers 12 residues. The DNA for the CDR3 is TGCAGCGTAACGCTGCCCGAAGAGACCCAGTACTTC. Its translation is CSVTLPEETQYF.

This clonotype was detected ten times or more. The chain recombines TRBV19 with TRBJ2-3; D not certain. The CDR3 totals 13 residues. Deletions cut 9 bases from V and 6 bases from J, with 16 bases between. Germline V gene data show CDR1 as LNHDA and CDR2 as SQIVND (reference sequence). CDR3 in DNA: TGTGCCAGCAGTGGGTTGTTGGGGGATACGCAGTATTTT. Translated: CASSGLLGDTQYF.

This clonotype was detected a few times. The chain employs TRBV4-1 and TRBJ2-3, with unresolved D. Trimming removed 3 bases at V and 4 bases at J, with 17 bases between. The germline CDR1 and CDR2 sequences are MGHRA and YSYEKL. This CDR3 contains 16 residues. The CDR3: CASSHRPARGPDTQYF. The CDR3 coding sequence is TGCGCCAGCAGCCACAGACCAGCGAGAGGTCCAGATACGCAGTATTTT.

This chain joins TRBV27 and TRBJ2-1; TRBD2 agrees at 10 bases. CDR1 and CDR2 (germline): MNHEY, SMNVEV (reference sequence). CDR3 length: 15 amino acids. V was pared by 6 bases and J by 6 bases, with 8 bases of the junction left unmatched. CDR3 bases: TGTGCCAGCAGAGAGCGGGAGGGCCTGTTCAATGAGCAGTTCTTC. It yields the protein CASREREGLFNEQFF.

The genes are TRBV7-8 and TRBJ2-4; TRBD2 matches at 9 bases. CDR3 size: 19 residues. With V trimmed by 4 bases and J by 3 bases, 16 bases remained unmatched. Germline CDR1 is SGHVS and CDR2 is FQNEAQ. The CDR3 reads CASSSLAGASERYKNIQYF. CDR3 in DNA: TGTGCCAGCAGCTCATTAGCGGGAGCGTCCGAACGATACAAAAACATTCAGTACTTC. The whole variable domain, remainder taken from reference TRBV7-8 and TRBJ2-4, is GAGVSQSPRYKVAKRGQDVALRCDPISGHVSLFWYQQALGQGPEFLTYFQNEAQLDKSGLPSDRFFAERPEGSVSTLKIQRTQQEDSAVYLCASSSLAGASERYKNIQYFGAGTRLSVL.

This clonotype has a handful of counts. The J gene is TRBJ1-4, the V gene TRBV28, with 7 bases matching TRBD1. Trimming removed 5 bases from V and 7 bases from J; junction bases left unmatched: 19. This CDR3 region has 18 residues. The V gene's germline CDR1 is MDHEN and CDR2 SYDVKM. This CDR3 reads CASSVLTGDSLRGEKLFF. The CDR3 bases are TGTGCCAGCAGTGTTTTAACCGGGGACAGCCTAAGGGGTGAAAAACTGTTTTTT.

This clonotype showed up just a few times. The genes are TRBV6-2 or TRBV6-3 and TRBJ2-5; no clear D gene. V lost 0 bases and J 1 base, leaving 6 bases between the germline ends. The CDR3 length is 14 residues. Looked up from germline, CDR1 is MNHEY and CDR2 is SVGEGT. CDR3 amino acids: CASSYSPGQETQYF. The CDR3 region has the DNA TGTGCCAGCAGTTACTCGCCGGGCCAAGAGACCCAGTACTTC.

CDR3 loop: CASSLGPINSGANVLTF. The CDR3 DNA follows: TGTGCCAGCAGCTTGGGACCTATAAACTCTGGGGCCAACGTCCTGACTTTC. The chain couples TRBV11-2 to TRBJ2-6; D may correspond to TRBD1 or TRBD2 (5 bases each). The germline gives CDR1 SGHAT, CDR2 FQNNGV. This CDR3 has 17 amino acids. V shed 3 bases and J shed 0 bases, with 12 bases lying between them.

This clonotype was counted a few times. The chain has TRBV29-1 and TRBJ2-7, with TRBD1 matching 8 bases. CDR1 is SQVTM, CDR2 ANQGSEA, per germline. The CDR3 totals 13 residues. Trimming cost V 8 bases and J 0 bases; bases outside gene matches: 6. The chain's CDR3 is CSTRTGPSYEQYF. The CDR3 DNA follows: TGCAGCACTCGGACAGGGCCCTCCTACGAGCAGTACTTC.

This clonotype showed up just a few times. The chain employs TRBV5-5 and TRBJ1-5; D not certain. This CDR3 is built from 12 residues. CDR1 and CDR2 from the germline V gene are SGHKS and YYEKEE (reference sequence). With 7 bases removed from V and 1 base from J, the gap between germline ends came to 6 bases. The CDR3, as DNA: TGTGCCAGCTCCTTAAGCAATCAGCCCCAGCATTTT. The encoded protein is CASSLSNQPQHF.

This clonotype was seen at least ten times. The CDR3 bases are TGTGCCAGCAGCTTCCCCCTAGACGGCTGGCAAGAGACCCAGTACTTC. Translation gives CASSFPLDGWQETQYF. The J gene is TRBJ2-5, the V gene TRBV7-8; D remains ambiguous. The germline V gene has CDR1 SGHVS and CDR2 FQNEAQ. The CDR3 loop spans 16 amino acids. V lost 3 bases and J 2 bases, leaving 16 bases between the germline ends.

This clonotype came up a few times. The V and J genes are TRBV13 and TRBJ2-1; 14 bases align to TRBD2. Per germline, CDR1 PRHDT and CDR2 FYEKMQ (reference sequence). CDR3 length: 16 amino acids. J lost 5 bases, V lost 6 bases, and 6 bases had no gene match. The CDR3 DNA is TGTGCCAGCAGGCCCGGGACTAGCGGGAGAGACAATGAGCAGTTCTTC. Translating gives CASRPGTSGRDNEQFF.

The rearrangement links TRBV7-6 to TRBJ2-1, with no clear D. V lost 2 bases, J lost 6 bases, and 11 bases lay in between. Looked up from germline, CDR1 is SGHVS and CDR2 is FNYEAQ. This CDR3 is 14 amino acids long. CDR3 protein: CASSLTESINEQFF. The CDR3 nucleotides are TGTGCCAGCAGCTTAACCGAGTCGATCAATGAGCAGTTCTTC.

J is TRBJ2-3 and V is TRBV12-3 or TRBV12-4, with D possibly TRBD2 on 6 matching bases. Trimming removed 7 bases at V and 2 bases at J, with 16 bases between. The CDR3 has 15 amino acids. The CDR3 region is CASTERGIYTDTQYF. The DNA for the CDR3 is TGTGCCAGCACCGAGCGCGGGATATACACAGATACGCAGTATTTT.

Notes on this clonotype: A read error may account for a junction end that differs from germline. The chain links TRBV13 to TRBJ2-1; no reliable D call. CDR3 length: 14 amino acids. Germline CDR1 and CDR2: PRHDT and FYEKMQ (reference sequence). CDR3 protein: CASSWASSSNEQFF. CDR3 nucleotide sequence: TGTGCCAGCAGCTGGGCCTCCTCCTCCAATGAGCAGTTCTTC.

The chain is built from TRBV19 and TRBJ1-5; D is unclear. The V and J ends lost 5 bases and 10 bases respectively, with 18 bases between them. The CDR3 contains 14 residues. Germline CDR1 reads LNHDA; CDR2 reads SQIVND (reference sequence). The chain's CDR3 is CASSSHQSAGPQHF. Here the CDR3 DNA reads TGTGCCAGTAGTTCCCACCAGTCCGCAGGTCCCCAGCATTTT.

There are many counts of this clonotype. The chain recombines TRBV19 with TRBJ2-3; unclear D gene. Germline CDR1 LNHDA, CDR2 SQIVND (reference sequence). Trimming left V 10 bases short and J 1 base short, with 15 bases between. CDR3 size: 14 residues. CDR3 bases: TGTGCCACCCGATCAACTTCTGGCACAGATACGCAGTATTTT. Its translation: CATRSTSGTDTQYF.

The rearrangement uses TRBV19 and TRBJ2-6; no clear D. V lost 6 bases and J lost 0, with 18 bases in between. The CDR3 is 18 residues long. The germline CDR1 and CDR2 sequences are LNHDA and SQIVND (reference sequence). In nucleotides, the CDR3 is TGTGCCAGTAGCCGCTTTTTGTCCCTCCTCTCTGGGGCCAACGTCCTGACTTTC. Its translation: CASSRFLSLLSGANVLTF.

In this sample, this clonotype turned up a few times. This rearrangement joins TRBV3-1 to TRBJ1-2; possibly TRBD1 for D (5 bases). With 1 base removed from V and 3 bases from J, the gap between germline ends came to 15 bases. Germline-derived CDR1 and CDR2 are LGHDT and YNNKEL (reference sequence). The CDR3 is made up of 16 amino acids. As DNA, the CDR3 is TGTGCCAGCAGCCAAGTGGGAGGGGCCGTCGACTATGGCTACACCTTC. Its protein is CASSQVGGAVDYGYTF.

This clonotype was counted ten times or more. The chain uses TRBV4-3 and TRBJ2-7, with TRBD2 identical over 8 bases. The germline V gene has CDR1 LGHNA and CDR2 YSLEER. Trimming removed 0 bases from V and 2 bases from J; junction bases left unmatched: 15. CDR3 length equals 19 residues. CDR3 bases: TGCGCCAGCAGCCAAGATTTGGGGAGTGCTGGGACTAGTGCCTACGAGCAGTACTTC. Its translation is CASSQDLGSAGTSAYEQYF.